Presented here are 21 T cell receptor beta chains from one specimen sequenced in a study of CXCR3-negative and CXCR3-positive naive CD8 T cells. Researchers prepared the TRB cDNA libraries using 5' RACE with UMI labels. Each CDR3 protein gets one entry in TCRdb, which reprocessed the 5' RACE reads and gives no DNA. In all, the sample yields tens of thousands of distinct CDR3 sequences. Antigens for these TCRs are unknown. Study findings and constraints: More hydrophobic TRB CDR3s occurred in CXCR3-positive than in CXCR3-negative naive cells.

Sequencing was carried out using naive CXCR3+ CD8+ T cells from blood. Subset noted: CD45RO-CCR7+CD27+CD95- naive CD8+ T cells expressing CXCR3 (TNR3+). These receptor sequences come from a human donor in good health. Some clones in this sample may be carry-over from other donors' samples.

V and J are TRBV20-1 and TRBJ2-7; TCRdb's D call, TRBD2, is unchecked because there is no DNA. CDR1 and CDR2 from the germline V gene are DFQATT and SNEGSKA (reference sequence). This CDR3 has 15 amino acids. This CDR3 reads CSATETSGRPYEQYF.

The CDR3 spells CASSLGTGGDEQFF. V is TRBV7-2 and J is TRBJ2-1; TCRdb lists TRBD1, though no DNA is available to test this call. The V gene's germline CDR1 is SGHTA and CDR2 FQGNSA. The CDR3 runs to 14 residues.

This chain connects TRBV4-3 to TRBJ2-6. Germline CDR1 and CDR2: LGHNA and YSLEER. There are 16 residues in the CDR3. CDR3 sequence reads: CASSQDGSSGANVLTF.

The V and J genes are TRBV27 and TRBJ1-1. The CDR3 is 16 amino acids. Germline lookup yields CDR1 MNHEY and CDR2 SMNVEV (reference sequence). CDR3 loop: CASGTAGGLSSLEAFF.

V and J are TRBV28 and TRBJ2-6; checking the TCRdb D call of TRBD1 is not possible without DNA. Germline-derived CDR1 and CDR2 are MDHEN and SYDVKM. This CDR3 spans 16 amino acids. This CDR3 reads CASCEGNWAGANVLTF.

This chain links TRBV5-1 with TRBJ2-7; TCRdb gives TRBD1 as the D gene, but with no DNA this cannot be confirmed. The CDR3 consists of 14 residues. From germline, CDR1 is SGHRS and CDR2 YFSETQ. The chain's CDR3 is CASSHGSGDYEQYF.

This chain links TRBV7-9 with TRBJ1-2; TCRdb outputs TRBD1, but without DNA this stays unchecked. Germline V gene lookup returns CDR1 SEHNR and CDR2 FQNEAQ (reference sequence). The CDR3 runs 18 residues. The CDR3: CASSLGPIRQGAGYGYTF.

The V and J genes are TRBV27 and TRBJ2-1. Germline CDR1 and CDR2: MNHEY and SMNVEV (reference sequence). The CDR3 totals 15 residues. This CDR3 reads CASSFFGGSYNEQFF.

The genes are TRBV28 and TRBJ2-7. Germline assignment: CDR1 MDHEN and CDR2 SYDVKM. The CDR3 spans 13 residues. CDR3 sequence reads: CASSQDSSYEQYF.

The chain recombines TRBV28 with TRBJ1-6. The length of the CDR3 is 16 residues. Germline V gene data show CDR1 as MDHEN and CDR2 as SYDVKM. CDR3 loop: CASSLTSTSYNSPLHF.

Here the CDR3 reads CASSSSPRVRDNQPQHF. V gene TRBV28 combines with J gene TRBJ1-5. The CDR3 is 17 residues long. The germline gives CDR1 MDHEN, CDR2 SYDVKM.

The chain couples TRBV7-9 to TRBJ2-1; the TCRdb call, TRBD2, lacks DNA for checking. This CDR3 contains 16 residues. Germline V gives CDR1 SEHNR, CDR2 FQNEAQ (reference sequence). The CDR3: CASSSGLAGIYNEQFF.

CDR3 protein: CASSPTVHKNNEQFF. The V call is TRBV3-1, the J call TRBJ2-1. The CDR3 extends over 15 amino acids. Germline loops: CDR1 LGHDT, CDR2 YNNKEL (reference sequence).

The genes are TRBV6-5 and TRBJ2-7; with no DNA, the TCRdb D assignment of TRBD1 cannot be verified. Germline V gene sequence: CDR1 MNHEY, CDR2 SVGAGI. CDR3 size: 13 residues. The CDR3: CASSPLQGLEQYF.

This chain connects TRBV30 to TRBJ1-1; the TRBD1 assignment by TCRdb is unverifiable without DNA. The CDR3 covers 11 residues. The germline V gene encodes CDR1 GTSNPN and CDR2 SVGIG (reference sequence). CDR3 sequence: CAWSPTGEAFF.

V usage is TRBV6-5 and J usage is TRBJ2-2; the TRBD1 assignment by TCRdb is unverifiable without DNA. This CDR3 comprises 14 residues. CDR1 and CDR2 from the germline V gene are MNHEY and SVGAGI. CDR3 residues: CASSYTEGAGELFF.

J is TRBJ2-1 and V is TRBV12-3 or TRBV12-4. The CDR3 length is 12 residues. The CDR3 protein is CASSVLPEEQFF.

The CDR3 protein is CASSVDTGLAFETTQYF. The chain joins TRBV9 to TRBJ2-5; TCRdb gives TRBD2 as the D gene, but with no DNA this cannot be confirmed. The CDR3 runs 17 residues. Germline loops: CDR1 SGDLS, CDR2 YYNGEE.

V is TRBV4-1 and J is TRBJ1-5; no DNA is available, so the TRBD1 call from TCRdb remains unchecked. The CDR3 length is 15 residues. CDR1 MGHRA and CDR2 YSYEKL come from the germline V gene. The CDR3 protein is CASSQNRDGNQPQHF.

The V gene is TRBV20-1, the J gene TRBJ1-1; as DNA is missing, the TRBD1 call by TCRdb cannot be tested. This CDR3 comprises 14 residues. Germline V gene sequence: CDR1 DFQATT, CDR2 SNEGSKA (reference sequence). The CDR3 here is CSVASGTGDTEAFF.

CDR3 sequence: CSVDSGSEQFF. The J gene is TRBJ2-1, the V gene TRBV29-1; lacking DNA, the TRBD2 call made by TCRdb goes unchecked. The germline CDR1 and CDR2 sequences are SQVTM and ANQGSEA. The length of the CDR3 is 11 residues.